The 16 T cell receptor beta chains in this list originate from one sample, sequenced in a study of T cell responses to AZD1222 COVID-19 vaccine. Generated by immunoSEQ multiplex PCR, the TCRdb table keeps only in-frame clones and is missing some. The sample consists of 95,000 to 150,000 clones, 87% of them appearing once. The sequences come from peripheral blood, collected on day 0 of AZD1222 vaccination. These receptors were taken from an adult in good health.

In DNA form, the CDR3 reads TGTGCCAGCAGCTTGGCAGGGGAAGGCTACGAGCAGTACTTC. This encodes CASSLAGEGYEQYF. The rearrangement joins TRBV5-4 to TRBJ2-7; D is perhaps TRBD1 (6 bases). With 0 bases removed from V and 3 bases from J, the gap between germline ends came to 10 bases. The CDR3 is 14 residues long. Germline V lookup: CDR1 SGHNT, CDR2 YYREEE (reference sequence).

The chain recombines TRBV4-1 with TRBJ1-3; D is unresolved. The germline V and J ends were trimmed by 1 base and 0 bases, with 10 bases remaining between them. Germline lookup yields CDR1 MGHRA and CDR2 YSYEKL. CDR3 length: 16 residues. CDR3 sequence (DNA): TGCGCCAGCAGCCAAGTCGAAGGGAGCTCTGGAAACACCATATATTTT. Amino acids: CASSQVEGSSGNTIYF.

This chain connects TRBV2 to TRBJ1-1; no firm D call. This CDR3 comprises 16 residues. V lost 7 bases, J lost 1 base, and 19 bases lay in between. Germline V lookup: CDR1 SNHLY, CDR2 FYNNEI. The CDR3 DNA follows: TGTGCCAGCACTCCGGGCGCTGGGTGGGGGAACACTGAAGCTTTCTTT. Translated: CASTPGAGWGNTEAFF.

The J gene is TRBJ1-4, the V gene TRBV7-9; D is uncertain. V was shortened by 4 bases and J by 7 bases, with 16 bases between the two germline ends. The CDR3 extends over 15 amino acids. CDR1 and CDR2 from the germline V gene are SEHNR and FQNEAQ (reference sequence). The CDR3 DNA follows: TGTGCCAGCAGCTCCGCCCCCTCGGGGAGTGAAAAACTGTTTTTT. It specifies CASSSAPSGSEKLFF.

The rearrangement links TRBV5-1 to TRBJ2-3; 9 bases are a match to TRBD1. Trimming removed 3 bases from V and 3 bases from J; junction bases left unmatched: 5. This CDR3 is built from 15 residues. Looked up from germline, CDR1 is SGHRS and CDR2 is YFSETQ. The CDR3 spells CASSWGQGGTDTQYF. In DNA form, the CDR3 reads TGCGCCAGCAGCTGGGGACAGGGAGGGACAGATACGCAGTATTTT.

The CDR3 region is CASSNSNYGYTF. The CDR3 DNA follows: TGTGCCAGTAGTAACAGTAACTATGGCTACACCTTC. The genes are TRBV19 and TRBJ1-2; no clear D gene. Deletions cut 4 bases from V and 1 base from J, with 4 bases between. The germline gives CDR1 LNHDA, CDR2 SQIVND (reference sequence). This CDR3 contains 12 residues.

This clone was seen only a few times. The rearrangement joins TRBV2 to TRBJ1-2; 8 nucleotides line up with TRBD1. CDR1 SNHLY and CDR2 FYNNEI come from the germline V gene. Losses at the gene ends were 6 bases for V and 5 bases for J; bases not matched to a gene: 8. The CDR3 runs to 14 residues. The CDR3 is CASSLQGERYGYTF. The CDR3 DNA reads TGTGCCAGCAGCCTACAGGGGGAGAGGTATGGCTACACCTTC.

This rearrangement joins TRBV7-9 to TRBJ2-3, with 10 positions matching TRBD2. The CDR3 is 15 amino acids. Germline trimming cut 3 bases from V and 3 bases from J; bases unmatched to any gene: 3. Per the germline V gene, CDR1 is SEHNR and CDR2 is FQNEAQ (reference sequence). The CDR3 sequence: CASSFPTSGTDTQYF. The CDR3 nucleotides read TGTGCCAGCAGCTTTCCGACTAGCGGGACAGATACGCAGTATTTT.

This chain uses TRBV12-3 or TRBV12-4 with TRBJ1-2, with TRBD1 matching 9 bases. The CDR3 consists of 13 residues. The trim removed 7 bases at V and 6 bases at J, leaving 6 bases unmatched. The CDR3 reads CASTDRQGDGYTF. The CDR3 bases are TGTGCCAGCACCGATAGACAGGGGGATGGCTACACCTTC.

The V call is TRBV6-5, the J call TRBJ1-4; tentative D call: TRBD1 (5 bases). V dropped 8 bases and J dropped 8 bases, with 21 bases sitting between them. Germline lookup yields CDR1 MNHEY and CDR2 SVGAGI. The CDR3 has 15 residues. The CDR3, as DNA: TGTGCCAGCGGGGGACTTTCCTCCTGGAGGGAAAAACTGTTTTTT. Protein: CASGGLSSWREKLFF.

The chain is built from TRBV11-2 and TRBJ1-2; D unresolved. Trimming took off 5 bases at V and 8 bases at J, with 18 bases between the two ends. CDR1 SGHAT and CDR2 FQNNGV come from the germline V gene. The CDR3 spans 14 residues. The CDR3 spells CASSPRPEGVGYTF. The CDR3 nucleotides are TGTGCCAGCAGCCCCCGGCCTGAAGGCGTGGGCTACACCTTC. Full variable domain (missing parts from reference TRBV11-2 and TRBJ1-2): EAGVAQSPRYKIIEKRQSVAFWCNPISGHATLYWYQQILGQGPKLLIQFQNNGVVDDSQLPKDRFSAERLKGVDSTLKIQPAKLEDSAVYLCASSPRPEGVGYTFGSGTRLTVV.

Here the CDR3 DNA reads TGCGCCAGCAGCCAAATACAGGGAGGAGGGGAGACCCAGTACTTC. Translation gives CASSQIQGGGETQYF. The V call is TRBV5-1, the J call TRBJ2-5; D might be TRBD1 or TRBD2, each matching 6 bases. This CDR3 is built from 15 residues. V was cut by 4 bases and J by 5 bases, with 18 bases left in between. Germline lookup yields CDR1 SGHRS and CDR2 YFSETQ.

CDR3 nucleotide sequence: TGTGCCAGCAGAAAGGACAGGGCGAAGAACTACGAGCAGTACTTC. It encodes CASRKDRAKNYEQYF. V and J are TRBV5-5 and TRBJ2-7; 8 nucleotides agree with TRBD1. With V trimmed by 5 bases and J by 3 bases, 10 bases remained unmatched. CDR3 length equals 15 residues. Germline CDR1 and CDR2: SGHKS and YYEKEE (reference sequence).

The chain joins TRBV6-2 or TRBV6-3 to TRBJ1-1, with TRBD1 matching 8 bases. The CDR3 has 13 residues. After removal of 3 bases from V and 4 bases from J, the junction contained 1 base not matched to a gene. CDR1 is MNHEY, CDR2 SVGEGT, per germline. DNA for the CDR3: TGTGCCAGCAGTTATACAGGGGGCACTGAAGCTTTCTTT. Its translation: CASSYTGGTEAFF.

The chain couples TRBV6-2 or TRBV6-3 to TRBJ1-4, with 10 bases identical to TRBD1. J gave up 7 bases and V 2 bases, and 4 bases lay outside the gene matches. This CDR3 contains 15 residues. Germline V gene data show CDR1 as MNHEY and CDR2 as SVGEGT. The CDR3 protein is CASSYRTGGLEKLFF. The DNA for the CDR3 is TGTGCCAGCAGTTACAGGACAGGGGGACTTGAAAAACTGTTTTTT.

By sample share, this clone is medium-sized. V gene TRBV25-1 combines with J gene TRBJ2-7, with D possibly matching TRBD1 (7 bases). V lost 6 bases to trimming and J lost 0 bases, with 18 bases between them. CDR1 is MGHDK, CDR2 SYGVNS, per germline. CDR3 length: 16 residues. Here the CDR3 DNA reads TGTGCCAGCAGCACTCGGGGGACAGTAAGCTCCTACGAGCAGTACTTC. This codes for CASSTRGTVSSYEQYF.